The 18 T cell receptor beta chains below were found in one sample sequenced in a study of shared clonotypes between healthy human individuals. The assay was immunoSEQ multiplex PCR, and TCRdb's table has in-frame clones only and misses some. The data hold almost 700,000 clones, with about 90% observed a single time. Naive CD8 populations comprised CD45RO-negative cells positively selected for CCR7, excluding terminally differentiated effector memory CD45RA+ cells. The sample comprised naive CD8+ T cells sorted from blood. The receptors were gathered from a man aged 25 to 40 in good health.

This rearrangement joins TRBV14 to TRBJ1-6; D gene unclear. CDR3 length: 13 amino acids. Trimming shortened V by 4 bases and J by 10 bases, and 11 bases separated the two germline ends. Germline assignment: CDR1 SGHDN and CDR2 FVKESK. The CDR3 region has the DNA TGTGCCAGCAGCCTAGATAGGCGCTCACCCCTCCACTTT. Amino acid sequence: CASSLDRRSPLHF.

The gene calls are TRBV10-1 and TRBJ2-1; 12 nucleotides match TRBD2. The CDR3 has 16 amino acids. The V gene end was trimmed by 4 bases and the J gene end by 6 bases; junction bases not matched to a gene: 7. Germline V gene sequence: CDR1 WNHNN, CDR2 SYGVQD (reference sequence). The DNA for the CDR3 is TGCGCCAGCAGTGGGCCGACTAGCGGGAGAGCCAATGAGCAGTTCTTC. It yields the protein CASSGPTSGRANEQFF.

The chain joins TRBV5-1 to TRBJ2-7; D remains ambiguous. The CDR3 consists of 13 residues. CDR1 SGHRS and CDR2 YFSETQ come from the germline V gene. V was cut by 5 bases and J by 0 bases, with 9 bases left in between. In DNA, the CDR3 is TGCGCCAGCAGGACCGAAGACTCCTACGAGCAGTACTTC. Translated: CASRTEDSYEQYF.

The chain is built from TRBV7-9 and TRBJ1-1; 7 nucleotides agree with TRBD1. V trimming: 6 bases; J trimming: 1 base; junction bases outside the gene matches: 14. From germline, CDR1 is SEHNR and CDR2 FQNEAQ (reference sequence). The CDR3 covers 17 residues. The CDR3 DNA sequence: TGTGCCAGCAGGACTGGGGCAGGGGGTCTCGCGAACACTGAAGCTTTCTTT. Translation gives CASRTGAGGLANTEAFF.

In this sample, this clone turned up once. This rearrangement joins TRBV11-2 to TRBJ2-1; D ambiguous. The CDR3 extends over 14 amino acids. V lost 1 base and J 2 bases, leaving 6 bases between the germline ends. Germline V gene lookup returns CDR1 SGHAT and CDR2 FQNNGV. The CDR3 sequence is CASSLGGPYNEQFF. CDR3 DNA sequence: TGTGCCAGCAGCTTAGGTGGGCCCTACAATGAGCAGTTCTTC.

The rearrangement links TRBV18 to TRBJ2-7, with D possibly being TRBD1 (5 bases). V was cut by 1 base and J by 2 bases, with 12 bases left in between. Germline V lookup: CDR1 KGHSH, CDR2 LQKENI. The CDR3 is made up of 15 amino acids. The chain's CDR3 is CASSPLEQDPYEQYF. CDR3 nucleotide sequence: TGTGCCAGCTCACCACTGGAACAGGATCCCTACGAGCAGTACTTC.

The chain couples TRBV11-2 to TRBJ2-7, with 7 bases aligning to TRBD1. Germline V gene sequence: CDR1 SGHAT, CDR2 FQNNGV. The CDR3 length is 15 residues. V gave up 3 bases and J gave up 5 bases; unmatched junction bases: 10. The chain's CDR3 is CASSFRPTGLDEQYF. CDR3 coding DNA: TGTGCCAGCAGCTTCAGACCGACAGGGTTGGACGAGCAGTACTTC.

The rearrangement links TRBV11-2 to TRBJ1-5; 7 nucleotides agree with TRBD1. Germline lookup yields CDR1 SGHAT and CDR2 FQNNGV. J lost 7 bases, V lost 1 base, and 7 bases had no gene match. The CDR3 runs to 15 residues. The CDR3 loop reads CASSLGGGVGQPQHF. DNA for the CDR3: TGTGCCAGCAGCTTAGGAGGGGGCGTCGGGCAGCCCCAGCATTTT. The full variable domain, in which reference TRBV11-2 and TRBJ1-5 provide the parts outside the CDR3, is EAGVAQSPRYKIIEKRQSVAFWCNPISGHATLYWYQQILGQGPKLLIQFQNNGVVDDSQLPKDRFSAERLKGVDSTLKIQPAKLEDSAVYLCASSLGGGVGQPQHFGDGTRLSIL.

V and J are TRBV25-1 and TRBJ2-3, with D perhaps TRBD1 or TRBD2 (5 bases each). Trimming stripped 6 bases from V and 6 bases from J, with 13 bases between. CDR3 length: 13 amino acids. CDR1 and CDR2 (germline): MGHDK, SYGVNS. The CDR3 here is CASSASWGDTQYF. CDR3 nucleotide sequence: TGTGCCAGCAGCGCGAGCTGGGGGGATACGCAGTATTTT.

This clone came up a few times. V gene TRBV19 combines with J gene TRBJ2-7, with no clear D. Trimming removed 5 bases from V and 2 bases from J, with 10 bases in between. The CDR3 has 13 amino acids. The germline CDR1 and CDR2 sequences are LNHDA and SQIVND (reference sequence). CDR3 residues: CASSVPSPYEQYF. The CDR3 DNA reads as TGTGCCAGTAGTGTCCCGTCCCCCTACGAGCAGTACTTC. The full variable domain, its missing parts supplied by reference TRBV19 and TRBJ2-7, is DGGITQSPKYLFRKEGQNVTLSCEQNLNHDAMYWYRQDPGQGLRLIYYSQIVNDFQKGDIAEGYSVSREKKESFPLTVTSAQKNPTAFYLCASSVPSPYEQYFGPGTRLTVT.

The CDR3 DNA is TGTGCCAGCAGCTTAAAAAGCGGGAGCGGAAATGAGCAGTTCTTC. The encoded protein is CASSLKSGSGNEQFF. The chain recombines TRBV7-9 with TRBJ2-1, with 8 bases fitting TRBD2. V was clipped by 2 bases and J by 7 bases; unmatched bases: 7. The CDR3 is 15 residues long. Germline V gives CDR1 SEHNR, CDR2 FQNEAQ (reference sequence).

CDR3 amino acids: CSVEIAGGGETQYF. The CDR3 nucleotides are TGCAGCGTTGAAATAGCGGGAGGGGGGGAGACCCAGTACTTC. This chain joins TRBV29-1 and TRBJ2-5; TRBD2 aligns across 11 bases. V shed 2 bases and J 5 bases; nucleotides not matched to a gene: 4. The CDR3 length is 14 residues. Germline CDR1 is SQVTM and CDR2 is ANQGSEA.

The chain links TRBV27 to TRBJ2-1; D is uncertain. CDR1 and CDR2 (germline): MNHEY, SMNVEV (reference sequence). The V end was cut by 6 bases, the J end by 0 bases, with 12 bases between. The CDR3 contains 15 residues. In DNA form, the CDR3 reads TGTGCCAGCAGGGCCGGCGCTAGCTCCTACAATGAGCAGTTCTTC. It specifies CASRAGASSYNEQFF.

The CDR3 DNA reads TGTGCCAGCACCTCAGGGACAGGACACGAGCAGTACTTC. Protein: CASTSGTGHEQYF. V gene TRBV27 combines with J gene TRBJ2-7, with 8 bases fitting TRBD1. Per the germline V gene, CDR1 is MNHEY and CDR2 is SMNVEV (reference sequence). J was trimmed by 5 bases and V by 7 bases; bases with no gene match: 7. The CDR3 runs 13 residues.

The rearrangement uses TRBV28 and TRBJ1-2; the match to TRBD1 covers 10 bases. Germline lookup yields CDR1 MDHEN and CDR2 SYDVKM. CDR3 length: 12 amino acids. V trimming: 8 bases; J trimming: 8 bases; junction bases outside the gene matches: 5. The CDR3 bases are TGTGCCAGCTCATCGACAGGGGGCGGCTACACCTTC. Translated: CASSSTGGGYTF.

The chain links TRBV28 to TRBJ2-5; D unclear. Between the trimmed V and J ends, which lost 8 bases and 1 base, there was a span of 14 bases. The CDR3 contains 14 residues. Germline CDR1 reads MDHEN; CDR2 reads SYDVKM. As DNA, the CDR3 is TGTGCCAGCGCCGGGCCGCCCCGCCAAGAGACCCAGTACTTC. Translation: CASAGPPRQETQYF.

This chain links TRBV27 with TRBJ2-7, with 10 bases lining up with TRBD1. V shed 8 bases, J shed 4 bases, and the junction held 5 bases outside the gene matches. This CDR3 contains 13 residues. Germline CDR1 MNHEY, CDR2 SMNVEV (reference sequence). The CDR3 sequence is CASRRDRGYEQYF. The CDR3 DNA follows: TGTGCCAGCCGTCGGGACAGGGGTTACGAGCAGTACTTC.

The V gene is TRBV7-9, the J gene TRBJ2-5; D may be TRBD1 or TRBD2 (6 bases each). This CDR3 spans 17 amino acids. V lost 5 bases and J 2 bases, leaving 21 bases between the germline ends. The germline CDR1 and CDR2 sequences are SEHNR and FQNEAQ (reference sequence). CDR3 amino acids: CASSPRGQINTQETQYF. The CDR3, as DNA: TGTGCCAGCAGCCCCCGGGGGCAGATAAACACACAAGAGACCCAGTACTTC.